The 3 T cell receptor beta chains listed next were all sequenced from one sample in a study of blood T cells in healthy people across ages. For the second PCR, which ran for about 7 to 11 cycles, a sample-barcoded 5' primer and a J-beta primer mix were used. TCRdb redid the calling of the 5' RACE reads with MiXCR, one entry per CDR3 protein. This repertoire shows around 1.7 million distinct CDR3 sequences, 28% found once; its top ten account for roughly 8%. Sequenced sample: blood. These receptor sequences come from a woman aged 25 to 39 in good health.

The chain employs TRBV30 and TRBJ2-7; 7 positions agree with TRBD1. The V segment lost 3 bases and the J segment 0 bases; nucleotides outside the gene matches: 8. Germline loops: CDR1 GTSNPN, CDR2 SVGIG (reference sequence). There are 15 residues in the CDR3. The CDR3 spells CAWSHATGSSYEQYF. The DNA for the CDR3 is TGTGCCTGGAGCCATGCGACAGGGAGCTCCTACGAGCAGTACTTC.

This clonotype has at least ten counts. The V and J genes are TRBV6-6 and TRBJ2-6; D is unclear. The CDR3 totals 13 residues. Germline V CDR1 and CDR2: MNHNY, SVGAGI (reference sequence). V lost 11 bases, J lost 0 bases, and 8 bases lay in between. The CDR3 DNA reads as TGTGCCGTGGCAGCCTCTGGGGCCAACGTCCTGACTTTC. Protein product: CAVAASGANVLTF.

On this clonotype: A much larger clone differs from this one at a single base, so this may be a read error. CDR3 bases: TGTGCCAGCGATAGGGCCCCTAACTACGAGCAGTACTTC. Amino acids: CASDRAPNYEQYF. The genes are TRBV6-5 and TRBJ2-7; D uncertain. Germline assignment: CDR1 MNHEY and CDR2 SVGAGI. The CDR3 consists of 13 residues. The V gene lost 8 bases and the J gene lost 3 bases, with 14 bases spanning the gap.